This note documents a single T cell receptor (beta chain) sequence. The antigen is undetermined. The sample belongs to a study of T cell repertoires in cytomegalovirus infection. Study as a whole: CMV infection together with matching HLA type was indicated by public TCR beta signatures. Findings and caveats of the study: HLA-C-restricted CMV-specific TCR beta clonotypes were dominant in the ex vivo response.

Via MiXCR, TCRdb re-called the reads, giving one row per CDR3 protein. The sample includes about 89,000 distinct CDR3 sequences, 25% to 30% of them seen just once. The trim removed 5 bases at V and 4 bases at J, leaving 15 bases unmatched. The germline V gene encodes CDR1 KGHSH and CDR2 LQKENI. The CDR3 length is 17 residues. The sequenced sample was CD8+ T cells from cultured PBMCs, obtained from culture after CMV antigen stimulation. The clonotype originates from a human donor in good health (CMV status not recorded). Some clones in this sample may be carry-over from other donors' samples. The gene calls are TRBV18 and TRBJ1-1; 8 bases are a match to TRBD1. This CDR3 reads CASSSTGVRSLATEAFF. The CDR3 DNA is TGTGCCAGCTCATCGACAGGGGTTAGAAGTTTAGCCACTGAAGCTTTCTTT. Full variable domain (remainder filled in from reference TRBV18 and TRBJ1-1): NAGVMQNPRHLVRRRGQEARLRCSPMKGHSHVYWYRQLPEEGLKFMVYLQKENIIDESGMPKERFSAEFPKEGPSILRIQQVVRGDSAAYFCASSSTGVRSLATEAFFGQGTRLTVV.